This T cell receptor beta chain is drawn from a study of CD8 T cells in ankylosing spondylitis. The study, taken as a whole, reports: For ankylosing spondylitis blood, a TCR beta motif of about 8 highly homologous variants appeared characteristic. Prior work had noted some motif variants in reactive arthritis blood and synovial fluid.

This clonotype showed up many times. Its antigen is undetermined. V lost 2 bases and J 5 bases, leaving 6 bases between the germline ends. The CDR3 runs to 12 residues. Molecular-barcoded quantitative 5'-RACE produced these TCR beta libraries. TCRdb redid the calling of the 5' RACE reads with MiXCR, one entry per CDR3 protein. The sample yields fewer than 250,000 distinct CDR3 sequences, 10% to 13% seen once. The chain employs TRBV12-3 or TRBV12-4 and TRBJ2-5; weak D call: TRBD2 (5 bases). The sequenced material came from blood, either unsorted or a sorted T cell fraction (not recorded which). The sequence was collected from a male donor with ankylosing spondylitis or in good health (not recorded which). This CDR3 is CASSLIAETQYF. In nucleotides, the CDR3 is TGTGCCAGCAGTTTAATAGCGGAGACCCAGTACTTC.